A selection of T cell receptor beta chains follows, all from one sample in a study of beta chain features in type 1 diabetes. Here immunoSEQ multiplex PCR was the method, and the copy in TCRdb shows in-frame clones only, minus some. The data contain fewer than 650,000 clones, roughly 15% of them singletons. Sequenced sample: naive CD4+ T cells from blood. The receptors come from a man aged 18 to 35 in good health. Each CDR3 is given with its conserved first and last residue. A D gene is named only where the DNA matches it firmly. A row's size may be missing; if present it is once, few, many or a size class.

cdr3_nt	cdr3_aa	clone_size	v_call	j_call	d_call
TGTGCCACCTCGGGCAATCAGCCCCAGCATTTT	CATSGNQPQHF	NA	TRBV6-1	TRBJ1-5	NA
TGTGCCAGCAGCTTAGTGCAGGGTGGCACAGATACGCAGTATTTT	CASSLVQGGTDTQYF	NA	TRBV7-6	TRBJ2-3	NA
TGTGCCAGCTCACCCGTCAGAGGGAATGAGCAGTTCTTC	CASSPVRGNEQFF	NA	TRBV18	TRBJ2-1	NA
TGCGCCAGCAGCTGGGGGTTCGGGACAAGAAATGGCTACACCTTC	CASSWGFGTRNGYTF	few	TRBV5-1	TRBJ1-2	NA
TGTGCCGGGACTGAAGCTTTCTTT	CAGTEAFF	NA	TRBV6-1	TRBJ1-1	NA
TGTGCCAGCAGTTTCGGACAGCAAGAGACCCAGTACTTC	CASSFGQQETQYF	NA	TRBV28	TRBJ2-5	NA
TGTGCCAGCTCACCCGTCCTTCTGGATACGCAGTATTTT	CASSPVLLDTQYF	few	TRBV18	TRBJ2-3	NA
TGTGCCAGCAGCCCGACTAGCCAAGAGACCCAGTACTTC	CASSPTSQETQYF	few	TRBV5-4	TRBJ2-5	NA
TGCGCCAGCAGCCAAGATCTAGCTAGCGGGAGTAACGGGGAGCTGTTTTTT	CASSQDLASGSNGELFF	few	TRBV4-3	TRBJ2-2	TRBD2
TGTGCCAGCAGAGCCGGGACATGGTCCCCCGTCCTGACTTTC	CASRAGTWSPVLTF	NA	TRBV7-2	TRBJ2-6	NA
TGTGCCAGCAGATATACCGGGACAGGGCGGGCAGATACGCAGTATTTT	CASRYTGTGRADTQYF	NA	TRBV7-2	TRBJ2-3	TRBD1